This passage covers 31 T cell receptor beta chains from one sample sequenced in a study of CD8+ T cells in alopecia areata. cDNA prepared by RNA extraction and subsequent reverse transcription served as the template for sequencing. Libraries were prepared by immunoSEQ multiplex PCR; TCRdb keeps only in-frame clonotypes and omits some of them. The sample shows approximately 180,000 clones, roughly 63% of them seen only once. The treatment here: oral pan-JAK inhibitor, 5-10 mg twice daily. The starting material was CD4+ T cells sorted from blood, obtained at approximately week 61, from a patient treated with tofacitinib. The receptor source for this set is a human donor with alopecia areata.

The chain couples TRBV10-3 to TRBJ2-5, with D possibly being TRBD2 (5 bases). Germline CDR1 is ENHRY and CDR2 is SYGVKD. Deletions cut 5 bases from V and 2 bases from J, with 9 bases between. CDR3 size: 13 residues. This CDR3 is CAISRTDQETQYF. Written as DNA, the CDR3 is TGTGCCATCAGTCGGACTGATCAAGAGACCCAGTACTTC.

V is TRBV11-2 and J is TRBJ2-2; 7 bases are a match to TRBD2. CDR3 length: 15 amino acids. V trimming: 5 bases; J trimming: 4 bases; junction bases outside the gene matches: 7. The germline V gene has CDR1 SGHAT and CDR2 FQNNGV. CDR3 in amino acids: CASSPGRRGTGELFF. CDR3 bases: TGTGCCAGCAGCCCCGGGAGGCGCGGCACCGGGGAGCTGTTTTTT.

This chain joins TRBV6-6 and TRBJ2-3; a weak D match, TRBD2 (5 bases). The germline V and J ends were trimmed by 0 bases and 5 bases, with 9 bases remaining between them. Germline V gives CDR1 MNHNY, CDR2 SVGAGI (reference sequence). This CDR3 is 14 amino acids long. CDR3 residues: CASSYSRARDTQYF. The CDR3 region has the DNA TGTGCCAGCAGTTACTCGAGGGCTCGAGATACGCAGTATTTT.

The chain couples TRBV6-5 to TRBJ1-1; D possibly corresponds to TRBD1 (5 bases). The CDR3 has 12 amino acids. Germline-derived CDR1 and CDR2 are MNHEY and SVGAGI. V was clipped by 10 bases and J by 6 bases, with 15 bases between them. CDR3 sequence: CATSGQEPEAFF. Written as DNA, the CDR3 is TGTGCCACGTCAGGGCAGGAGCCTGAAGCTTTCTTT.

This clone has only one observation. The V gene is TRBV6-6, the J gene TRBJ2-7; possible D gene TRBD1, 6 bases. V was pared by 5 bases and J by 0 bases, with 14 bases between. The CDR3 covers 15 residues. Germline V gene lookup returns CDR1 MNHNY and CDR2 SVGAGI (reference sequence). CDR3 region: CASSHTGKPSYEQYF. CDR3 coding DNA: TGTGCCAGCAGTCATACAGGGAAGCCCTCCTACGAGCAGTACTTC.

This clone was recorded only once. V is TRBV4-2 and J is TRBJ1-6; TRBD1 aligns across 7 bases. Trimming cost V 6 bases and J 8 bases; bases outside gene matches: 1. The germline gives CDR1 LGHNA, CDR2 YNFKEQ. CDR3 length equals 12 residues. The CDR3 DNA follows: TGTGCCAGCAGTACAGGGGATTCACCCCTCCACTTT. It encodes CASSTGDSPLHF.

This clone occurred once. V is TRBV6-1 and J is TRBJ1-1, with 7 bases fitting TRBD1. CDR3 length equals 13 residues. V shed 2 bases, J shed 10 bases, and the junction held 7 bases outside the gene matches. CDR1 is MNHNS, CDR2 SASEGT, per germline. The CDR3 region is CASSETFRGTAFF. In nucleotides, the CDR3 is TGTGCCAGCAGTGAAACCTTCAGGGGGACAGCTTTCTTT.

This clone was observed a few times. The chain employs TRBV29-1 and TRBJ2-3, with a weak D call TRBD2 (5 bases). The CDR3 is made up of 15 amino acids. The ends were cut back, 6 bases at V and 3 bases at J, with 19 bases in the middle. Germline assignment: CDR1 SQVTM and CDR2 ANQGSEA. The CDR3 sequence is CSVAPDFLGTDTQYF. The CDR3 bases are TGCAGCGTGGCCCCGGACTTTTTGGGTACAGATACGCAGTATTTT.

There are a few counts of this clone. The chain carries TRBV6-6 and TRBJ1-2; possibly TRBD1 for D (5 bases). This CDR3 comprises 15 residues. Trimming cost V 6 bases and J 4 bases, with 18 bases left between them. CDR1 and CDR2 from the germline V gene are MNHNY and SVGAGI (reference sequence). The CDR3 DNA reads TGTGCCAGCAGCCTCGACCTGGGGGGAGGCTATGGCTACACCTTC. Its translation is CASSLDLGGGYGYTF.

This chain joins TRBV29-1 and TRBJ1-1; tentative D call: TRBD1 (5 bases). The V end was cut by 4 bases, the J end by 4 bases, with 7 bases between. CDR1 and CDR2 from the germline V gene are SQVTM and ANQGSEA. This CDR3 has 11 amino acids. The CDR3 sequence is CSVGGVTEAFF. The CDR3 coding sequence is TGCAGCGTTGGAGGGGTCACTGAAGCTTTCTTT.

This chain connects TRBV6-6 to TRBJ1-5; D unresolved. V was shortened by 6 bases and J by 3 bases, with 15 bases between the two germline ends. Per the germline V gene, CDR1 is MNHNY and CDR2 is SVGAGI (reference sequence). This CDR3 is built from 15 residues. DNA for the CDR3: TGTGCCAGCAGCCCCCCCCGGGTACTCAATCAGCCCCAGCATTTT. Protein sequence: CASSPPRVLNQPQHF.

The chain uses TRBV29-1 and TRBJ2-2, with TRBD2 matching 8 bases. Trimming at V came to 4 bases and at J to 0 bases, leaving 1 base not matched to a gene. CDR3 length: 14 amino acids. CDR1 and CDR2 from the germline V gene are SQVTM and ANQGSEA. CDR3 sequence (DNA): TGCAGCGTTGTAGCGGGGACGAACACCGGGGAGCTGTTTTTT. Its protein is CSVVAGTNTGELFF.

The chain employs TRBV25-1 and TRBJ1-4, with D perhaps TRBD1 (6 bases). Germline V lookup: CDR1 MGHDK, CDR2 SYGVNS. The CDR3 sequence is 16 residues long. V was shortened by 0 bases and J by 7 bases, with 15 bases between the two germline ends. The CDR3 coding sequence is TGTGCCAGCAGTGAATACCTCAGGGCAGGGGCTGAAAAACTGTTTTTT. Translated, it gives CASSEYLRAGAEKLFF.

V gene TRBV7-9 combines with J gene TRBJ2-3; 9 bases match TRBD1. J gave up 3 bases and V 5 bases, and 6 bases lay outside the gene matches. This CDR3 spans 15 amino acids. Germline assignment: CDR1 SEHNR and CDR2 FQNEAQ (reference sequence). This CDR3 reads CASSRDRAGTDTQYF. The CDR3 bases are TGTGCCAGCAGCCGGGACAGGGCAGGGACAGATACGCAGTATTTT.

This clone was found once. The chain recombines TRBV29-1 with TRBJ1-2; a weak D match, TRBD1 (6 bases). Germline lookup yields CDR1 SQVTM and CDR2 ANQGSEA. V lost 4 bases and J lost 4, with 16 bases in between. The CDR3 consists of 14 residues. The CDR3: CSVGHRERSYGYTF. CDR3 coding DNA: TGCAGCGTTGGGCACAGGGAGAGGAGCTATGGCTACACCTTC. The whole variable domain, filled in from reference TRBV29-1 and TRBJ1-2, reads SAVISQKPSRDICQRGTSLTIQCQVDSQVTMMFWYRQQPGQSLTLIATANQGSEATYESGFVIDKFPISRPNLTFSTLTVSNMSPEDSSIYLCSVGHRERSYGYTFGSGTRLTVV.

The chain employs TRBV7-8 and TRBJ2-7, with TRBD1 matching over 7 bases. CDR1 and CDR2 (germline): SGHVS, FQNEAQ. The CDR3 is 16 amino acids. The ends lost 1 base at V and 0 bases at J; junction bases unmatched: 6. The CDR3 nucleotides read TGTGCCAGCAGCTTAGGGGACAGCAGATACTCCTACGAGCAGTACTTC. Translation gives CASSLGDSRYSYEQYF.

V is TRBV27 and J is TRBJ2-7, with TRBD2 matching 8 bases. CDR3 length: 14 amino acids. Germline CDR1 is MNHEY and CDR2 is SMNVEV (reference sequence). V lost 3 bases to trimming and J lost 7 bases; unmatched junction nucleotides: 8. This CDR3 is CASSFQRGTMEQYF. The CDR3 DNA is TGTGCCAGCAGTTTCCAGCGGGGGACTATGGAGCAGTACTTC.

This sequence joins TRBV30 and TRBJ1-5; D is uncertain. Germline-derived CDR1 and CDR2 are GTSNPN and SVGIG (reference sequence). CDR3 length: 14 amino acids. The V and J ends lost 2 bases and 2 bases respectively, with 10 bases between them. The CDR3 spells CAWSPNTGNQPQHF. The CDR3 DNA is TGTGCCTGGAGTCCCAACACGGGCAATCAGCCCCAGCATTTT.

The sample holds a few counts of this clone. This rearrangement joins TRBV23-1 to TRBJ2-4; D may be TRBD1 (5 bases). TRBV23-1 is marked as an open reading frame, function uncertain. CDR3 length equals 18 residues. V dropped 4 bases and J dropped 0 bases, with 19 bases sitting between them. The CDR3 DNA reads TGCGCCAGCAGTCCCCTTCCCCGACAGATACTAGCCAAAAACATTCAGTACTTC. Translated: CASSPLPRQILAKNIQYF.

This clone showed up just a few times. This chain's CDR3 is CAISESFAYGYTF. The CDR3 DNA follows: TGTGCCATCAGTGAGTCTTTCGCCTATGGCTACACCTTC. This sequence joins TRBV10-3 and TRBJ1-2; D uncertain. Germline-derived CDR1 and CDR2 are ENHRY and SYGVKD. The V end was cut by 0 bases, the J end by 4 bases, with 6 bases between. The CDR3 runs to 13 residues.

This clone was recorded once. The chain is built from TRBV30 and TRBJ2-3; the D gene could be TRBD1 or TRBD2 (6 bases each). The germline gives CDR1 GTSNPN, CDR2 SVGIG (reference sequence). V lost 5 bases and J 0 bases, leaving 12 bases between the germline ends. The CDR3 sequence is 14 residues long. CDR3 in amino acids: CAWRQGTSTDTQYF. The CDR3 DNA sequence: TGTGCCTGGCGGCAGGGGACTAGCACAGATACGCAGTATTTT.

The CDR3 DNA sequence: TGTGCCAGCAGTGAAGAGCAGGTATCTAATTCACCCCTCCACTTT. This encodes CASSEEQVSNSPLHF. The gene calls are TRBV2 and TRBJ1-6; D unclear. This CDR3 is built from 15 residues. Germline CDR1 reads SNHLY; CDR2 reads FYNNEI. Trimming took 1 base from V and 6 from J, leaving 10 bases between them.

A single count supports this clone. This chain joins TRBV30 and TRBJ2-5; possibly TRBD2 for D (7 bases). The CDR3 consists of 14 residues. With 6 bases removed from V and 4 bases from J, the gap between germline ends came to 18 bases. CDR1 is GTSNPN and CDR2 is SVGIG in the germline V gene (reference sequence). CDR3 sequence reads: CACPRGGTGETQYF. CDR3 DNA: TGTGCCTGCCCGAGGGGGGGTACGGGAGAGACCCAGTACTTC.

This clone was counted ten times or more. This sequence joins TRBV27 and TRBJ1-1; 8 positions agree with TRBD1. After removal of 6 bases from V and 8 bases from J, the junction contained 8 bases not matched to a gene. The CDR3 sequence is 13 residues long. Germline V CDR1 and CDR2: MNHEY, SMNVEV (reference sequence). The CDR3 sequence is CASRPGGRLEAFF. In DNA, the CDR3 is TGTGCCAGCAGGCCAGGGGGCCGGTTGGAAGCTTTCTTT.

The rearrangement joins TRBV30 to TRBJ1-1, with D possibly TRBD1 on 6 matching bases. The CDR3 contains 14 residues. The V end was cut by 8 bases, the J end by 1 base, with 17 bases between. The V gene's germline CDR1 is GTSNPN and CDR2 SVGIG (reference sequence). CDR3 amino acids: CAGNRDTQNTEAFF. CDR3 DNA: TGTGCCGGGAACCGGGACACCCAGAACACTGAAGCTTTCTTT.

The rearrangement uses TRBV5-1 and TRBJ2-3; TRBD2 matches 8 bases. CDR1 and CDR2 from the germline V gene are SGHRS and YFSETQ. CDR3 length equals 15 residues. V shed 1 base, J shed 6 bases, and the junction held 7 bases outside the gene matches. CDR3 loop: CASSLMSGGGDTQYF. The CDR3 DNA follows: TGCGCCAGCAGCTTGATGAGCGGGGGCGGGGATACGCAGTATTTT.

The sample holds one count of this clone. The chain carries TRBV29-1 and TRBJ2-7; TRBD1 agrees at 9 bases. This CDR3 spans 13 amino acids. CDR1 SQVTM and CDR2 ANQGSEA come from the germline V gene. V lost 7 bases and J lost 3; bases outside the gene matches: 7. This CDR3 reads CSGRDRDGYEQYF. CDR3 coding DNA: TGCAGCGGCCGGGACAGGGACGGCTACGAGCAGTACTTC.

V gene TRBV11-3 combines with J gene TRBJ2-2, with D tentatively TRBD2 (6 bases). V was clipped by 4 bases and J by 3 bases, with 21 bases between them. Germline-derived CDR1 and CDR2 are SGHNT and YENEEA. CDR3 length: 18 residues. In DNA, the CDR3 is TGTGCCAGCAGCTCACATGCTTGGGGGGTGCAGGACACCGGGGAGCTGTTTTTT. Translating gives CASSSHAWGVQDTGELFF.

The chain is built from TRBV14 and TRBJ2-5; maybe TRBD1 (5 bases). Per the germline V gene, CDR1 is SGHDN and CDR2 is FVKESK. V lost 8 bases to trimming and J lost 1 base, with 14 bases between them. This CDR3 spans 14 amino acids. The CDR3 loop reads CASSTWGSQETQYF. CDR3 DNA sequence: TGTGCCAGCTCTACCTGGGGCAGCCAAGAGACCCAGTACTTC.

This clone was picked up a small number of times. V usage is TRBV25-1 and J usage is TRBJ1-2; possibly TRBD1 for D (5 bases). Trimming pared 1 base from V and 7 bases from J, leaving 13 bases between. Germline V gene sequence: CDR1 MGHDK, CDR2 SYGVNS. This CDR3 spans 14 amino acids. The CDR3 DNA follows: TGTGCCAGCAGTGAATCATGGACGGGGGGTGGCTACACCTTC. As protein: CASSESWTGGGYTF.

This clone was detected a few times. V and J are TRBV4-1 and TRBJ1-2; perhaps TRBD1 as D (6 bases). Between the trimmed V and J ends, which lost 1 base and 4 bases, there was a span of 13 bases. Per the germline V gene, CDR1 is MGHRA and CDR2 is YSYEKL. This CDR3 has 15 amino acids. The DNA of the CDR3 is TGCGCCAGCAGCCAAGTTGAAGACAGGCTCTATGGCTACACCTTC. Translating it yields CASSQVEDRLYGYTF.